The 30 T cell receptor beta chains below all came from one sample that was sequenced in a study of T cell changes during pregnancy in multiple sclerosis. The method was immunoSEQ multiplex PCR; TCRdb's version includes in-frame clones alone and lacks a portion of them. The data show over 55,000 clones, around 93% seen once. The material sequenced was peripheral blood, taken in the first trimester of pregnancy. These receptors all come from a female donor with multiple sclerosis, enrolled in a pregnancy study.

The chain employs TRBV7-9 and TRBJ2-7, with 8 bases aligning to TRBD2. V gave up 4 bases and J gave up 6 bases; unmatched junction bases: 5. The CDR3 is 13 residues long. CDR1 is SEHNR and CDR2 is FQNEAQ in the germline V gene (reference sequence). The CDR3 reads CASSSLAGPEQYF. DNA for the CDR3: TGTGCCAGCAGCTCGCTAGCGGGTCCCGAGCAGTACTTC. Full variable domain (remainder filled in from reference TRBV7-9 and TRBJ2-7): DTGVSQNPRHKITKRGQNVTFRCDPISEHNRLYWYRQTLGQGPEFLTYFQNEAQLEKSRLLSDRFSAERPKGSFSTLEIQRTEQGDSAMYLCASSSLAGPEQYFGPGTRLTVT.

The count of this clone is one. CDR3 coding DNA: TGTGCCACCAGCAGATATGGACAGCTCTCAACTAATGAAAAACTGTTTTTT. It yields the protein CATSRYGQLSTNEKLFF. The gene calls are TRBV15 and TRBJ1-4; tentative D call: TRBD1 (6 bases). Germline V gene data show CDR1 as LNHNV and CDR2 as YYDKDF (reference sequence). This CDR3 region has 17 residues. V dropped 2 bases and J dropped 0 bases, with 13 bases sitting between them. Using reference TRBV15 and TRBJ1-4 for the parts outside the CDR3, the full variable domain is DAMVIQNPRYQVTQFGKPVTLSCSQTLNHNVMYWYQQKSSQAPKLLFHYYDKDFNNEADTPDNFQSRRPNTSFCFLDIRSPGLGDTAMYLCATSRYGQLSTNEKLFFGSGTQLSVL.

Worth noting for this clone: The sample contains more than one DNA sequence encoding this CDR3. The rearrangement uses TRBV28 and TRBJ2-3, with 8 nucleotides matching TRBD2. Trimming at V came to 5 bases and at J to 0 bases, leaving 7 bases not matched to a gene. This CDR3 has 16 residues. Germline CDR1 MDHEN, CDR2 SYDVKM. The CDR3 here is CASSLTSGASTDTQYF. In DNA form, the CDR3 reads TGTGCCAGCAGTCTAACTAGCGGAGCTAGCACAGATACGCAGTATTTT.

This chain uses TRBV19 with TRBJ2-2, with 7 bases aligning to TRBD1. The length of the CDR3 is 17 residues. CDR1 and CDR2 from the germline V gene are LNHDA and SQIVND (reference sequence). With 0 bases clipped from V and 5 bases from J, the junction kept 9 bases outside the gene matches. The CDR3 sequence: CASSIDQGGGNTGELFF. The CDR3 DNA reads TGTGCCAGTAGTATAGATCAAGGGGGCGGTAATACCGGGGAGCTGTTTTTT.

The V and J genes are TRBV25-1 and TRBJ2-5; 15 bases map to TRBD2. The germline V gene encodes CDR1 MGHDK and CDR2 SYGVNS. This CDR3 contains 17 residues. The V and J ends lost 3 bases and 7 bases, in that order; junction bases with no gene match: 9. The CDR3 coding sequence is TGTGCCAGCAGTGACCCTCGGACTAGCGGGAGGGTGGGGACCCAGTACTTC. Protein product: CASSDPRTSGRVGTQYF. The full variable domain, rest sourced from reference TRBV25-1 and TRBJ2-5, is EADIYQTPRYLVIGTGKKITLECSQTMGHDKMYWYQQDPGMELHLIHYSYGVNSTEKGDLSSESTVSRIRTEHFPLTLESARPSHTSQYLCASSDPRTSGRVGTQYFGPGTRLLVL.

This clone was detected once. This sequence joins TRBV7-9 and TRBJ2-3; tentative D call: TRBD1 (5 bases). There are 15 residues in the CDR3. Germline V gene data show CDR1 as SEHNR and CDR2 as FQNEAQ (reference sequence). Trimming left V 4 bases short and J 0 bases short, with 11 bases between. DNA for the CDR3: TGTGCCAGCAGCTCCGACAGACTCAGCACAGATACGCAGTATTTT. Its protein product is CASSSDRLSTDTQYF.

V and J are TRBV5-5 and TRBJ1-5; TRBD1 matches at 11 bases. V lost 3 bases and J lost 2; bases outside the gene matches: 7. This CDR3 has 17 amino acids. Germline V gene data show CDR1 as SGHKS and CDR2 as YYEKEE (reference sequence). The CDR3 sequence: CASSSRTGGLGNQPQHF. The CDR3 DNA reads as TGTGCCAGCAGCTCAAGGACAGGGGGCTTGGGCAATCAGCCCCAGCATTTT. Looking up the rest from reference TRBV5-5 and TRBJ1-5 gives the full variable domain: DAGVTQSPTHLIKTRGQQVTLRCSPISGHKSVSWYQQVLGQGPQFIFQYYEKEERGRGNFPDRFSARQFPNYSSELNVNALLLGDSALYLCASSSRTGGLGNQPQHFGDGTRLSIL.

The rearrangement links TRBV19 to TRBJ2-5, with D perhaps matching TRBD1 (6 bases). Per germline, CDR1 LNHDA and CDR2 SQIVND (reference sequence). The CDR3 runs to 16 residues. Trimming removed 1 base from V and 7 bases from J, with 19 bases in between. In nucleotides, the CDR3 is TGTGCCAGTAGTATAGGCTTACAGGGCAAGTCGGGGACCCAGTACTTC. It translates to CASSIGLQGKSGTQYF.

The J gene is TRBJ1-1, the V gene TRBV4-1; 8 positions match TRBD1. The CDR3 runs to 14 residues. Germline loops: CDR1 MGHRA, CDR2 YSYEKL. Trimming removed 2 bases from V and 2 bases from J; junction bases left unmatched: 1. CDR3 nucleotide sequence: TGCGCCAGCAGCCAAACAGGGGGTAACACTGAAGCTTTCTTT. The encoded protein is CASSQTGGNTEAFF.

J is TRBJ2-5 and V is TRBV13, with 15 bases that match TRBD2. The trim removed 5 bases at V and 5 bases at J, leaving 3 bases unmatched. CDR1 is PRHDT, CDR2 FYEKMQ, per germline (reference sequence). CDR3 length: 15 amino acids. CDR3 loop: CASSPGTSGGETQYF. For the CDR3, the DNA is TGTGCCAGCAGCCCCGGGACTAGCGGGGGGGAGACCCAGTACTTC.

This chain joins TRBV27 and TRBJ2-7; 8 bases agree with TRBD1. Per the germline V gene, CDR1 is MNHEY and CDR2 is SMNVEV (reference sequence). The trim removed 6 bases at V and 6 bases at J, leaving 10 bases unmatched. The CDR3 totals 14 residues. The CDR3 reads CASSPDRDTAEQYF. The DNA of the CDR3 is TGTGCCAGCAGCCCGGACAGGGACACCGCCGAGCAGTACTTC.

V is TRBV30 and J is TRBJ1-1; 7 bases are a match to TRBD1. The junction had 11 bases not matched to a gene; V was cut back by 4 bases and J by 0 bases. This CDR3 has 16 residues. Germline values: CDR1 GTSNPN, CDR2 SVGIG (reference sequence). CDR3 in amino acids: CAWISQGQLMNTEAFF. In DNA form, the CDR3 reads TGTGCCTGGATCTCCCAGGGACAGCTCATGAACACTGAAGCTTTCTTT.

The CDR3 DNA is TGCGCCAGCAGCCCGGGGGGCCAACCCTACGAGCAGTACTTC. Encoded protein: CASSPGGQPYEQYF. V and J are TRBV5-1 and TRBJ2-7; D might be TRBD2 (7 bases). The CDR3 totals 14 residues. V gave up 4 bases and J gave up 2 bases, with 13 bases separating them. Germline CDR1 is SGHRS and CDR2 is YFSETQ.

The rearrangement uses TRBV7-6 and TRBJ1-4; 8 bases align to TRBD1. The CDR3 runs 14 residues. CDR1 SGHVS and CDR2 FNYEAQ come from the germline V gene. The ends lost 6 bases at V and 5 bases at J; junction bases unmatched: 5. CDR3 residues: CASRAGTGNEKLFF. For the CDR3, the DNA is TGTGCCAGCAGGGCCGGGACAGGAAATGAAAAACTGTTTTTT.

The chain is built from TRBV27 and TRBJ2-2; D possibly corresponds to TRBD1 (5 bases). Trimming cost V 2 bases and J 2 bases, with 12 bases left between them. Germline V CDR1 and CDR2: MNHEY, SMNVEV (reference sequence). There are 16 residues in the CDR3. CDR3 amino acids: CASSLARAINTGELFF. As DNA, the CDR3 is TGTGCCAGCAGTTTAGCCAGGGCTATTAACACCGGGGAGCTGTTTTTT.

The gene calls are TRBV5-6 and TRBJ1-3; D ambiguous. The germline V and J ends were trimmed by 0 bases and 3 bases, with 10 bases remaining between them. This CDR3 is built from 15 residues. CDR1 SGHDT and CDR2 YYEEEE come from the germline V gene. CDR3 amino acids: CASSLAGDNGNTIYF. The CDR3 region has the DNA TGTGCCAGCAGCTTGGCCGGGGATAATGGAAACACCATATATTTT.

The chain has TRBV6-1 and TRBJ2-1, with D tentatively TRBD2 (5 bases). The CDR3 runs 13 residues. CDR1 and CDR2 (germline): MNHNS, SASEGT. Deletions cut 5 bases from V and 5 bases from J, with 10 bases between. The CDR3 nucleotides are TGTGCCAGCAGTACCGGGATTAACAATGAGCAGTTCTTC. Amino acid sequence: CASSTGINNEQFF.

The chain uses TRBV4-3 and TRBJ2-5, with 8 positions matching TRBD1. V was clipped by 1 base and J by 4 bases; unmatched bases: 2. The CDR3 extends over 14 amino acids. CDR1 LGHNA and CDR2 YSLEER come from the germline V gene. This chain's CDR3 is CASSQARGRETQYF. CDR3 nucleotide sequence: TGCGCCAGCAGCCAAGCCAGGGGGCGAGAGACCCAGTACTTC.

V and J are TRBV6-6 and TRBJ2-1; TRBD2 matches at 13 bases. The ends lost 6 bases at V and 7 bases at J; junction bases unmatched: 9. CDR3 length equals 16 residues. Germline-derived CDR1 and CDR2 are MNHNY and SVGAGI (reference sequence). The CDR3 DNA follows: TGTGCCAGCAGACCGACTAGCGGGAGGCTTCCTAATGAGCAGTTCTTC. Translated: CASRPTSGRLPNEQFF.

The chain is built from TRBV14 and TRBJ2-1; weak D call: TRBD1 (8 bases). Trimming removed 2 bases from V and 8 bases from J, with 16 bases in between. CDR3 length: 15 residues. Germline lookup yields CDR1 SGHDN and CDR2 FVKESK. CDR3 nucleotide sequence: TGTGCCAGCAGCCAACTTACAGGGGGGGGCGATGAGCAGTTCTTC. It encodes CASSQLTGGGDEQFF.

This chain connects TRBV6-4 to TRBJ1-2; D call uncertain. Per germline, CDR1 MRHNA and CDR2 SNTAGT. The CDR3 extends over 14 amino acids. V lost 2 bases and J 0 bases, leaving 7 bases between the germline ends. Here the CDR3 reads CASSDPPANYGYTF. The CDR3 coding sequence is TGTGCCAGCAGTGACCCCCCGGCTAACTATGGCTACACCTTC.

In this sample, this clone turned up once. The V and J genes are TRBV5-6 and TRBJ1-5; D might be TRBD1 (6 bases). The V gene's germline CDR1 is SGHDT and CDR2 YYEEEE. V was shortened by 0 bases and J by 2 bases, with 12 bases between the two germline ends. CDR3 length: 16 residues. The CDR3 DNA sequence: TGTGCCAGCAGCTTGGGACCAGGGGTTGGCAATCAGCCCCAGCATTTT. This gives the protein CASSLGPGVGNQPQHF.

Here the CDR3 DNA reads TGTGCCAGCAGCTTTGCCCTAGCGGGAGAGGGAGGAGAGACCCAGTACTTC. Residues: CASSFALAGEGGETQYF. The V gene is TRBV5-4, the J gene TRBJ2-5; 10 nucleotides match TRBD2. The CDR3 is made up of 17 amino acids. CDR1 and CDR2 (germline): SGHNT, YYREEE (reference sequence). The V segment lost 2 bases and the J segment 4 bases; nucleotides outside the gene matches: 11.

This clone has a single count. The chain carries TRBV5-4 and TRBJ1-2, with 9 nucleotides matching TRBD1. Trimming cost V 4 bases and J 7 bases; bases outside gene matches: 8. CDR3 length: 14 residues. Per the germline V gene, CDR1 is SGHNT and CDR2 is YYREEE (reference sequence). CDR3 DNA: TGTGCCAGCAGCCAGGGACAGGGCCGGCCTGGCTACACCTTC. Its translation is CASSQGQGRPGYTF.

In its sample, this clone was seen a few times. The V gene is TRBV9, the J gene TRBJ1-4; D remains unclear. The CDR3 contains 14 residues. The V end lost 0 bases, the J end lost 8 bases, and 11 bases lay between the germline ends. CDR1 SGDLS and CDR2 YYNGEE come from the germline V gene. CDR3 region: CASSVGVGGEKLFF. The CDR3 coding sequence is TGTGCCAGCAGCGTAGGGGTTGGAGGAGAAAAACTGTTTTTT.

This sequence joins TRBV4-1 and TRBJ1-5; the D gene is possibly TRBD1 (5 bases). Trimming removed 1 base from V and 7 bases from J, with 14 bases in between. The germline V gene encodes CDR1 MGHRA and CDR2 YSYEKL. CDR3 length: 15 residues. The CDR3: CASSQGPGGLQPQHF. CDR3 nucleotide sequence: TGCGCCAGCAGCCAAGGGCCGGGGGGTTTGCAGCCCCAGCATTTT.

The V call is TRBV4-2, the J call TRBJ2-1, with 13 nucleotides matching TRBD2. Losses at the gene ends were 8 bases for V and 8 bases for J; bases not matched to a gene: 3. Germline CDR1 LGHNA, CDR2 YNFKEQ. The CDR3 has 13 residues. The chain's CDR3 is CASGTSGEDEQFF. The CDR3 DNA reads TGTGCCAGCGGGACTAGCGGGGAAGATGAGCAGTTCTTC.

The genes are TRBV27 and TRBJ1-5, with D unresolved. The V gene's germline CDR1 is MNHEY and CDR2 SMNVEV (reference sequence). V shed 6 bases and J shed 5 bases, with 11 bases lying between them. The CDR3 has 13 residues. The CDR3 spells CASSMTDYQPQHF. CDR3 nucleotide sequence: TGTGCCAGCAGCATGACTGATTATCAGCCCCAGCATTTT.

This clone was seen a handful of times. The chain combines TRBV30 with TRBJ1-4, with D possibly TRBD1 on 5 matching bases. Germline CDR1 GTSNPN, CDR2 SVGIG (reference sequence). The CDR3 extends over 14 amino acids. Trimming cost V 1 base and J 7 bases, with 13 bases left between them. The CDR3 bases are TGTGCCTGGAGTGGCGGAGTGGGGGGTGAAAAACTGTTTTTT. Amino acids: CAWSGGVGGEKLFF.

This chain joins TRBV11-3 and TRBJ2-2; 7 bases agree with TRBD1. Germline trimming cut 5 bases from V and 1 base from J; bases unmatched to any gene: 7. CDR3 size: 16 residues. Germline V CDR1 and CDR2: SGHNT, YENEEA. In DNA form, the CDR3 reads TGTGCCAGCAGCCCCGAGACAGGGTTGAACACCGGGGAGCTGTTTTTT. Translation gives CASSPETGLNTGELFF.